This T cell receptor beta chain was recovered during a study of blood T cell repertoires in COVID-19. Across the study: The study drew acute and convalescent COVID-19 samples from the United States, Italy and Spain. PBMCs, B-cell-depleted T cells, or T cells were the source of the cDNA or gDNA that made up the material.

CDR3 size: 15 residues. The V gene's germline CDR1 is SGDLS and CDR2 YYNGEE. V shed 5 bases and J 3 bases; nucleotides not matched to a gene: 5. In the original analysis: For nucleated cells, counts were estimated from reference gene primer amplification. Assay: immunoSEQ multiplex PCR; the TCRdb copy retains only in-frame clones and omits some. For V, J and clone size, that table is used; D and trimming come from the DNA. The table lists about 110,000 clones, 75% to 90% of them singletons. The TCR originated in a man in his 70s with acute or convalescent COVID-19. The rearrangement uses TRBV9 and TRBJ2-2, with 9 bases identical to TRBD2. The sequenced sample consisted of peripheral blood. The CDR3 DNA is TGTGCCAGCAGAGATAGCGGGAGCCACACCGGGGAGCTGTTTTTT. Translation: CASRDSGSHTGELFF.